This passage covers 27 T cell receptor beta chains from one sample sequenced in a study of sequential checkpoint blockade in melanoma. Regarding treatment: randomized to nivolumab then ipilimumab (arm A) or the reverse (arm B). Sequencing used immunoSEQ multiplex PCR; TCRdb keeps in-frame clones, though not all of them. The sample includes 10,000 to 15,000 clones, 26% of them seen just once. The sequenced sample was tumor tissue (inferred from file names), obtained from a patient given nivolumab and ipilimumab in sequence. These receptors all stem from a human donor with melanoma.

The J gene is TRBJ2-3, the V gene TRBV9; no reliable D call. Trimming took 3 bases from V and 5 from J, leaving 13 bases between them. This CDR3 contains 14 residues. Looked up from germline, CDR1 is SGDLS and CDR2 is YYNGEE. The CDR3 region is CASSATSWGDTQYF. The CDR3 DNA reads as TGTGCCAGCAGCGCTACATCCTGGGGAGATACGCAGTATTTT.

This clone was seen at least ten times. V usage is TRBV4-1 and J usage is TRBJ1-3; no clear D. The germline V gene has CDR1 MGHRA and CDR2 YSYEKL. This CDR3 spans 13 amino acids. The V and J ends lost 0 bases and 4 bases respectively, with 4 bases between them. In DNA form, the CDR3 reads TGCGCCAGCAGCCAAGAGCCAGGAAACACCATATATTTT. As protein: CASSQEPGNTIYF.

J is TRBJ1-2 and V is TRBV28, with 8 bases matching TRBD1. The CDR3 totals 14 residues. Trimming removed 4 bases from V and 4 bases from J; junction bases left unmatched: 5. CDR1 and CDR2 from the germline V gene are MDHEN and SYDVKM. The CDR3 sequence is CASSSGTGSYGYTF. DNA for the CDR3: TGTGCCAGCAGTTCGGGGACAGGCAGCTATGGCTACACCTTC.

This clone was seen a handful of times. This chain uses TRBV12-5 with TRBJ2-1, with 11 bases identical to TRBD2. The CDR3 runs to 17 residues. Looked up from germline, CDR1 is LGHNT and CDR2 is FRNRAP. DNA of the CDR3: TGTGCCAGTTCGCCGCTACTCGGACTAGCGGGTGGAAATGAGCAGTTCTTC. Translating it yields CASSPLLGLAGGNEQFF.

This clone has a handful of counts. The chain carries TRBV4-1 and TRBJ2-3; unclear D gene. Per germline, CDR1 MGHRA and CDR2 YSYEKL. The V end lost 4 bases, the J end lost 4 bases, and 15 bases lay between the germline ends. The CDR3 runs to 15 residues. DNA of the CDR3: TGCGCCAGCAGCCCTCTTTTCGGCCGCGCAGATACGCAGTATTTT. It yields the protein CASSPLFGRADTQYF.

DNA for the CDR3: TGTGCCAGCAGTGCGGGACTCCCAAGCTCCTACGAGCAGTACTTC. As protein: CASSAGLPSSYEQYF. V gene TRBV6-8 combines with J gene TRBJ2-7; maybe TRBD2 (6 bases). This CDR3 is 15 amino acids long. Germline V gives CDR1 MNHGY, CDR2 SAAAGT. Deletions cut 5 bases from V and 0 bases from J, with 14 bases between.

This clone qualifies as medium-sized. The chain has TRBV15 and TRBJ2-3; 7 positions agree with TRBD1. Looked up from germline, CDR1 is LNHNV and CDR2 is YYDKDF (reference sequence). This CDR3 has 16 residues. Unmatched junction bases numbered 6, after V lost 0 bases and J lost 3 bases. DNA for the CDR3: TGTGCCACCAGCAGAGATGAGGGGGCTCGGACAGATACGCAGTATTTT. This gives the protein CATSRDEGARTDTQYF.

This clone was counted many times. The chain employs TRBV7-5 and TRBJ2-1; the D segment call TRBD1 is taken from the table without a DNA check. TRBV7-5 is described as a pseudogene. The CDR3 is 16 residues long. CDR3 protein: CASSLTGQGRYNEQFF. DNA for the CDR3: TGTGCCAGCAGCTTAACGGGGCAGGGGCGTTACAATGAGCAGTTCTTC.

The rearrangement links TRBV18 to TRBJ2-1, with TRBD1 matching 9 bases. CDR3 length: 16 residues. Germline V CDR1 and CDR2: KGHSH, LQKENI. Losses at the gene ends were 3 bases for V and 6 bases for J; bases not matched to a gene: 9. The chain's CDR3 is CASSPTDRGVPNEQFF. The CDR3 coding sequence is TGTGCCAGCTCACCCACGGACAGGGGAGTACCCAATGAGCAGTTCTTC.

As to this clone: The junction departs from germline at one end; a sequencing error may be responsible. The V and J genes are TRBV6-8 and TRBJ2-1, with D possibly matching TRBD1 (8 bases). Germline V gives CDR1 MNHGY, CDR2 SAAAGT. The CDR3 extends over 17 amino acids. Here the CDR3 DNA reads TGTGCCATCAGTGGGGAGGGGCCAGACAGGGGTCCCAATGAGCAGTTCTTC. Translation gives CAISGEGPDRGPNEQFF.

The rearrangement joins TRBV6-8 to TRBJ1-2; TRBD1 is a possible D gene (6 bases). This CDR3 spans 13 amino acids. From germline, CDR1 is MNHGY and CDR2 SAAAGT. V was shortened by 6 bases and J by 2 bases, with 10 bases between the two germline ends. CDR3: CASSRDRNYGYTF. CDR3 DNA: TGTGCCAGCAGCCGTGACAGGAACTATGGCTACACCTTC.

This clone was detected only a few times. V usage is TRBV15 and J usage is TRBJ1-4; D perhaps matches TRBD1 (6 bases). In germline, CDR1 is LNHNV, CDR2 YYDKDF (reference sequence). V gave up 2 bases and J gave up 6 bases, with 16 bases separating them. This CDR3 region has 16 residues. Written as DNA, the CDR3 is TGTGCCACCAGCAGATATAAGACAGGTGTAGATGAAAAACTGTTTTTT. It yields the protein CATSRYKTGVDEKLFF. The entire variable domain, with the rest obtained from reference TRBV15 and TRBJ1-4, is as follows: DAMVIQNPRYQVTQFGKPVTLSCSQTLNHNVMYWYQQKSSQAPKLLFHYYDKDFNNEADTPDNFQSRRPNTSFCFLDIRSPGLGDTAMYLCATSRYKTGVDEKLFFGSGTQLSVL.

This clone was seen a single time. The J gene is TRBJ2-3, the V gene TRBV18; possibly TRBD1 for D (6 bases). This CDR3 spans 16 amino acids. Germline CDR1 is KGHSH and CDR2 is LQKENI. Trimming took 8 bases from V and 0 from J, leaving 18 bases between them. CDR3 nucleotides: TGTGCCAGCCGACCTTTGGGGGCCCAAAGCACAGATACGCAGTATTTT. Encoded protein: CASRPLGAQSTDTQYF.

This rearrangement joins TRBV5-1 to TRBJ2-1, with 9 bases that match TRBD1. Trimming took 3 bases from V and 2 from J; bases not matched to a gene: 6. The CDR3 is made up of 16 amino acids. Looked up from germline, CDR1 is SGHRS and CDR2 is YFSETQ. The CDR3 spells CASSSVGQGAYNEQFF. CDR3 sequence (DNA): TGCGCCAGCAGCTCGGTGGGACAGGGCGCCTACAATGAGCAGTTCTTC.

The chain combines TRBV6-8 with TRBJ2-3; D is unresolved. The germline CDR1 and CDR2 sequences are MNHGY and SAAAGT. The CDR3 contains 13 residues. V lost 4 bases, J lost 3 bases, and 8 bases lay in between. This CDR3 is CASSFWTTDTQYF. The CDR3 nucleotides are TGTGCCAGCAGTTTCTGGACGACAGATACGCAGTATTTT.

This clone came up many times. The chain employs TRBV11-3 and TRBJ2-1; 8 nucleotides agree with TRBD2. The germline gives CDR1 SGHNT, CDR2 YENEEA. The trim removed 1 base at V and 7 bases at J, leaving 15 bases unmatched. The CDR3 is made up of 18 amino acids. CDR3 sequence (DNA): TGTGCCAGCAGCTTAGGCTGGGCTAGCGGGCTCCTCGGGAATGAGCAGTTCTTC. It encodes CASSLGWASGLLGNEQFF. The full variable domain, its missing parts supplied by reference TRBV11-3 and TRBJ2-1, is EAGVVQSPRYKIIEKKQPVAFWCNPISGHNTLYWYLQNLGQGPELLIRYENEEAVDDSQLPKDRFSAERLKGVDSTLKIQPAELGDSAVYLCASSLGWASGLLGNEQFFGPGTRLTVL.

This clone was found many times. The chain employs TRBV6-8 and TRBJ1-5, with 7 positions matching TRBD1. Germline assignment: CDR1 MNHGY and CDR2 SAAAGT. V shed 5 bases, J shed 5 bases, and the junction held 9 bases outside the gene matches. This CDR3 is built from 15 residues. The CDR3 DNA is TGTGCCAGCAGTCCTCGACAGGGTTGGTATCAGCCCCAGCATTTT. This codes for CASSPRQGWYQPQHF.

This chain joins TRBV11-3 and TRBJ1-1; the D is unclear. Germline assignment: CDR1 SGHNT and CDR2 YENEEA. This CDR3 is built from 14 residues. V lost 2 bases to trimming and J lost 1 base, with 8 bases between them. The CDR3 DNA reads as TGTGCCAGCAGCTTACTAATCCCGAACACTGAAGCTTTCTTT. Protein: CASSLLIPNTEAFF.

The sample holds one count of this clone. V and J are TRBV5-1 and TRBJ2-2; D gene uncertain. Germline CDR1 reads SGHRS; CDR2 reads YFSETQ. V gave up 4 bases and J gave up 2 bases, with 9 bases separating them. The CDR3 is 14 residues long. The CDR3 spells CASSSGLNTGELFF. Written as DNA, the CDR3 is TGCGCCAGCAGCAGTGGTCTCAACACCGGGGAGCTGTTTTTT.

The V and J genes are TRBV28 and TRBJ1-5; 9 nucleotides match TRBD1. CDR1 MDHEN and CDR2 SYDVKM come from the germline V gene. V shed 6 bases, J shed 5 bases, and the junction held 8 bases outside the gene matches. This CDR3 is 15 amino acids long. This CDR3 is CASSSGQGWDQPQHF. The CDR3 DNA reads as TGTGCCAGCAGCTCCGGACAGGGGTGGGATCAGCCCCAGCATTTT.

CDR3 DNA sequence: TGTGCCAGCAGCTTATTGAAGGAATCCATGAACACTGAAGCTTTCTTT. It is translated as CASSLLKESMNTEAFF. The chain combines TRBV7-6 with TRBJ1-1; D is undetermined. V shed 2 bases and J shed 0 bases, with 13 bases lying between them. This CDR3 is built from 16 residues. CDR1 and CDR2 (germline): SGHVS, FNYEAQ.

This clone appeared a single time. The V gene is TRBV19, the J gene TRBJ1-2; D unclear. The germline V and J ends were trimmed by 6 bases and 4 bases, with 18 bases remaining between them. Per germline, CDR1 LNHDA and CDR2 SQIVND (reference sequence). CDR3 length: 15 amino acids. The CDR3 loop is CASSPALRASYGYTF. The DNA of the CDR3 is TGTGCCAGTAGCCCCGCGTTAAGGGCGTCCTATGGCTACACCTTC.

In DNA form, the CDR3 reads TGTGCCAGCAGCAGGGACGGCGATGAGCAGTTCTTC. Amino acids: CASSRDGDEQFF. The chain carries TRBV9 and TRBJ2-1; D may correspond to TRBD1 or TRBD2 (5 bases each). The CDR3 is made up of 12 amino acids. From germline, CDR1 is SGDLS and CDR2 YYNGEE. V lost 4 bases, J lost 8 bases, and 10 bases lay in between. Filled out from reference TRBV9 and TRBJ2-1, the complete variable domain reads DSGVTQTPKHLITATGQRVTLRCSPRSGDLSVYWYQQSLDQGLQFLIQYYNGEERAKGNILERFSAQQFPDLHSELNLSSLELGDSALYFCASSRDGDEQFFGPGTRLTVL.

The chain is built from TRBV7-6 and TRBJ2-7, with D perhaps TRBD1 (6 bases). CDR3 length: 15 residues. Germline assignment: CDR1 SGHVS and CDR2 FNYEAQ. Trimming took 5 bases from V and 1 from J, leaving 15 bases between them. The CDR3 DNA reads TGTGCCAGCAGCCGCACCGACAGGCGTTCCTACGAGCAGTACGTC. The encoded protein is CASSRTDRRSYEQYV.

This clone was picked up a small number of times. The rearrangement joins TRBV7-2 to TRBJ2-7; 12 bases are a match to TRBD2. The CDR3 is 15 amino acids. CDR1 is SGHTA and CDR2 is FQGNSA in the germline V gene. V shed 3 bases and J 5 bases; nucleotides not matched to a gene: 5. CDR3 residues: CASSFGLAGWDEQYV. The CDR3 bases are TGTGCCAGCAGCTTCGGACTAGCGGGGTGGGACGAGCAGTACGTC.

The rearrangement joins TRBV18 to TRBJ2-5, with D possibly called TRBD1 or TRBD2 (5 bases each). CDR1 and CDR2 (germline): KGHSH, LQKENI. There are 14 residues in the CDR3. V lost 3 bases, J lost 10 bases, and 18 bases lay in between. The CDR3 DNA reads as TGTGCCAGCTCACCCTCCCCTCGGGGCAAGGTCCAGTACTTC. Translating gives CASSPSPRGKVQYF.

This sequence joins TRBV23-1 and TRBJ1-6; D remains unclear. TRBV23-1 is an ORF, with its function uncertain. Between the trimmed V and J ends, which lost 6 bases and 0 bases, there was a span of 15 bases. The CDR3 is 17 amino acids. In nucleotides, the CDR3 is TGCGCCAGCAGCCAAGAGACCCCTGGCTCCTATAATTCACCCCTCCACTTT. It specifies CASSQETPGSYNSPLHF.